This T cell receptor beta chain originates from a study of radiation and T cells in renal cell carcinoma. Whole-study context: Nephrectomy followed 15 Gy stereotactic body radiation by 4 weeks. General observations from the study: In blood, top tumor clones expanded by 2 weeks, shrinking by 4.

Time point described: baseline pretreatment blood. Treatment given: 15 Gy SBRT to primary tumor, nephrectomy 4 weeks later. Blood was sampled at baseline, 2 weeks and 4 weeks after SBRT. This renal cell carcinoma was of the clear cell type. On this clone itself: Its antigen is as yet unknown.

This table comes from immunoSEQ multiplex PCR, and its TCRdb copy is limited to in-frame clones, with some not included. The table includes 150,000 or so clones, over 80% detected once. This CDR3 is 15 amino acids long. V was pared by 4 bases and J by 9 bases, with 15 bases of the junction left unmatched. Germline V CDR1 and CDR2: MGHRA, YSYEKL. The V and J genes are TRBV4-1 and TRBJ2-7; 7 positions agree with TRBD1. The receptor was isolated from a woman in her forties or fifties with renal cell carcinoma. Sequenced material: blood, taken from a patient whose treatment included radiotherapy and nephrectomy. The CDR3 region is CASSPGGTALRGQYF. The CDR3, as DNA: TGCGCCAGCAGCCCCGGTGGGACAGCGCTCAGAGGGCAGTACTTC.